A selection of T cell receptor beta chains follows, all from one sample in a study of blood T cell repertoires in COVID-19. The method was immunoSEQ multiplex PCR; TCRdb's version includes in-frame clones alone and lacks a portion of them. The table includes 90,000 to 120,000 clones, 84% detected once. Input material: peripheral blood. The receptors stem from a human donor in a cohort sampled during active COVID-19. Both conserved end residues are part of each CDR3.

cdr3_aa	v_call	j_call
CASSYGPQGAQEKLFF	TRBV6-2/TRBV6-3	TRBJ1-4
CASSSGHPNTEAFF	TRBV7-2	TRBJ1-1
CASSHLKPVAGAYTQYF	TRBV3-1/TRBV3-2	TRBJ2-3
CASSKQPFETQYF	TRBV12-3/TRBV12-4	TRBJ2-5
CASSLPRGGTYEQYF	TRBV5-5	TRBJ2-7
CASRQGSGGYTF	TRBV12-3/TRBV12-4	TRBJ1-2
CASSERLYGQDPNTGELFF	TRBV6-1	TRBJ2-2
CASSQGGHMGEQYF	TRBV3-1/TRBV3-2	TRBJ2-7
CASNTNGLDEQYF	TRBV7-9	TRBJ2-7
CSVLYNEQFF	TRBV29-1	TRBJ2-1
CASSFRRGLLNTEAFF	TRBV28	TRBJ1-1
CAISGQGPNTEAFF	TRBV10-3	TRBJ1-1
CASSSAGTGDTTEAFF	TRBV6-6	TRBJ1-1
CASSLGQGFSGNTIYF	TRBV7-6	TRBJ1-3
CASSYRTGISLYYGYTF	TRBV6-2/TRBV6-3	TRBJ1-2
CASSIPRTEAFF	TRBV19	TRBJ1-1
CASSQGWTVDEQFF	TRBV4-3	TRBJ2-1
CASSELGGAANYGYTF	TRBV25-1	TRBJ1-2
CASSDEVQPQHF	TRBV28	TRBJ1-5
CATSRDQSAGDREETQYF	TRBV15	TRBJ2-5
CASSRQRRTSGSYEQYF	TRBV28	TRBJ2-7
CASSPAQGLAGVREQYF	TRBV18	TRBJ2-7
CASNSGTSGYNEQFF	TRBV6-6	TRBJ2-1
CASSPRQGGYGYTF	TRBV19	TRBJ1-2
CASSPQGAGEKLFF	TRBV5-1	TRBJ1-4
CASSDGTGTETQYF	TRBV6-2/TRBV6-3	TRBJ2-5
CASSLDGQEGQPQHF	TRBV5-1	TRBJ1-5
CAISERPADSGNTIYF	TRBV10-3	TRBJ1-3
CAISTSGEETQYF	TRBV10-3	TRBJ2-5
CASSKGGPGPSSYNEQFF	TRBV21-1	TRBJ2-1
CASTKLAGVYNEQFF	TRBV2	TRBJ2-1
CASSLNGGFDTQYF	TRBV3-1/TRBV3-2	TRBJ2-3
CASSIGVRVYEQYF	TRBV19	TRBJ2-7
CASSSGTKNYGYTF	TRBV28	TRBJ1-2
CASSTGTGALYGYTF	TRBV7-9	TRBJ1-2
CATGDTSEPQHF	TRBV10-3	TRBJ1-5
CASSSASGVGGTQYF	TRBV7-2	TRBJ2-5
CASSAIPGDTLNEQFF	TRBV9	TRBJ2-1
CASSSDRTTNEKLFF	TRBV7-9	TRBJ1-4
CASSREITDTQYF	TRBV12-3/TRBV12-4	TRBJ2-3
CASSQDVNTGELFF	TRBV4-3	TRBJ2-2
CASSQGGQGGVRFF	TRBV4-3	TRBJ1-1
CASSQATGYDTQYF	TRBV3-1/TRBV3-2	TRBJ2-3
CASSLQRGYEQFF	TRBV7-3	TRBJ2-1
CASSFSGIYTEAFF	TRBV19	TRBJ1-1
CASSQQDSPLHF	TRBV7-9	TRBJ1-6
CASSPRTGGETQYF	TRBV18	TRBJ2-5
CASTGQGDYQPQHF	TRBV21-1	TRBJ1-5
CATGQGANTGELFF	TRBV19	TRBJ2-2
CASSLAAGVRNGYTF	TRBV7-2	TRBJ1-2
CASSQDRAGAFF	TRBV4-2	TRBJ1-1
CASSIGGTVQETQYF	TRBV19	TRBJ2-5
CASSPDRGQKDGYTF	TRBV4-3	TRBJ1-2
CASSQALTSGQETQYF	TRBV4-1	TRBJ2-5
CASSSLSGGRWGYTF	TRBV6-6	TRBJ1-2